This entry features one T cell receptor (beta chain) sequence. Its recognized antigen is unknown. No quality values exist for individual bases; no much larger clone is one base distant. From the cysteine up to the phenylalanine, the CDR3 has a length of 14 residues. Just the 42-base CDR3 DNA is kept, in frame starting at base 1. CDR1 and CDR2 were assigned from the germline V gene (reference sequence) as MNHEY and SMNVEV. V is trimmed back by 4 bases and J by 4 bases, and the junction contains 3 bases that no gene match accounts for. The source of the sample is a study of CD8 T cells in ankylosing spondylitis (dated by TCRdb to the late 2010s). About the full investigation: The study set out to find disease-linked TCR variants by profiling T cell receptor beta repertoires in ankylosing spondylitis patients and healthy donors. Peripheral blood samples were taken, and synovial fluid was additionally collected from ankylosing spondylitis patients. The full study cohort was made up of 25 to 30 ankylosing spondylitis patients and 108 healthy donors. Results the study describes overall, beyond this receptor: The disease-linked clones showed a CD8+ phenotype and occurred at relatively low frequencies in peripheral blood. Blood from ankylosing spondylitis patients appeared to be characterized by a TCR beta motif made up of 8 or 9 highly homologous amino acid variants. Some of the motif variants had been reported before in the synovial fluid and blood of reactive arthritis patients, a finding that suggests common disease-initiation mechanisms. The disease-linked clones were reported as significantly enriched in matched synovial fluid samples from ankylosing spondylitis patients.

These reads were obtained on an Illumina HiSeq 2500. TCR beta libraries were prepared by quantitative 5'-RACE with molecular barcodes. The authors' analysis ran thus. To identify disease-linked TCR variants, a new computational method was used, one built on a probabilistic model of VDJ rearrangement. TCRdb reran the public reads through fastp at Q25 and MiXCR, keeping productive beta chains. Entries are consolidated by CDR3 protein sequence, retaining the most common genes and DNA. The V and J calls come from TCRdb's annotation, not from the publication. In this sample the table shows 100,000 to 150,000 distinct CDR3 sequences, 17% of which occur a single time. Approximately 30% of the sample rests with the top ten.

This receptor chain uses TRBV27 and TRBJ2-1; 8 nucleotides in the junction match TRBD2. The receptor's source is a male donor with ankylosing spondylitis. The sample was blood, either unsorted or a sorted T cell fraction (not recorded which). For the CDR3, the sequence is CASSSTSGYNEQFF. The DNA reads TGTGCCAGCAGTTCTACTAGCGGTTACAATGAGCAGTTCTTC.